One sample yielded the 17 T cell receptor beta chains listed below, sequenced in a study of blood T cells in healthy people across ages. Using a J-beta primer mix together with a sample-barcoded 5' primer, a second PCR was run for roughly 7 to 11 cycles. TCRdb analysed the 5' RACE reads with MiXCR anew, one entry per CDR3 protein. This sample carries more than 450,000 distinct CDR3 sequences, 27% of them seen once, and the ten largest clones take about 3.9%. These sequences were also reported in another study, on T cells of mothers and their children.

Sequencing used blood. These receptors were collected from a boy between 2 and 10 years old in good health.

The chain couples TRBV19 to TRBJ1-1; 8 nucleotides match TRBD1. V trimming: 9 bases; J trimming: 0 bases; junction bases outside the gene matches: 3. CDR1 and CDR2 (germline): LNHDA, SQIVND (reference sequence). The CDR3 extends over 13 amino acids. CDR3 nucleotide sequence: TGTGCCAGCAGGGACAGGCTGAACACTGAAGCTTTCTTT. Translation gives CASRDRLNTEAFF.

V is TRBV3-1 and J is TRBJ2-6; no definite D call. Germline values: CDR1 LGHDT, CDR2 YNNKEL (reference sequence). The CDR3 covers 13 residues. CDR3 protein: CGAASSGANVLTF. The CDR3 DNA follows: TGTGGGGCAGCTAGCTCTGGGGCCAACGTCCTGACTTTC.

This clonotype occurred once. CDR3 in DNA: TGTGCCAGCAGCGTCCTACAGGGAGGCGACGAGCAGTACTTC. Translating it yields CASSVLQGGDEQYF. The chain recombines TRBV9 with TRBJ2-7, with D perhaps being TRBD1 or TRBD2 (6 bases each). CDR1 is SGDLS, CDR2 YYNGEE, per germline. Trimming cost V 2 bases and J 5 bases, with 14 bases left between them. The CDR3 has 14 amino acids. Combining the CDR3 with reference TRBV9 and TRBJ2-7 gives the whole variable domain DSGVTQTPKHLITATGQRVTLRCSPRSGDLSVYWYQQSLDQGLQFLIQYYNGEERAKGNILERFSAQQFPDLHSELNLSSLELGDSALYFCASSVLQGGDEQYFGPGTRLTVT.

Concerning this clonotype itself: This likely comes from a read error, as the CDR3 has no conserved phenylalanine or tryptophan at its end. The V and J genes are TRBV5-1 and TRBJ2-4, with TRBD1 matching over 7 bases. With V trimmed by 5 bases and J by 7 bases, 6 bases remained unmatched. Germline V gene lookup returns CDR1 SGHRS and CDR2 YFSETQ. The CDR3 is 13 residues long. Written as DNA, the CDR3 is TGCGCCAGCAGTCCTGACAGGGTGAACATTCAGTACCTC. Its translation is CASSPDRVNIQYL.

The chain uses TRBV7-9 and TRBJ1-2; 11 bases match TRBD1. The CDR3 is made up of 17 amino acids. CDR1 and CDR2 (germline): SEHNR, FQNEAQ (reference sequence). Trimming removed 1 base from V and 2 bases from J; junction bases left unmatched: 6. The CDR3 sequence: CASSLEDRGRLNYGYTF. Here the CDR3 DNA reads TGTGCCAGCAGCTTAGAGGACAGGGGGCGACTGAACTATGGCTACACCTTC. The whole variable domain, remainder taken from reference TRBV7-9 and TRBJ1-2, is DTGVSQNPRHKITKRGQNVTFRCDPISEHNRLYWYRQTLGQGPEFLTYFQNEAQLEKSRLLSDRFSAERPKGSFSTLEIQRTEQGDSAMYLCASSLEDRGRLNYGYTFGSGTRLTVV.

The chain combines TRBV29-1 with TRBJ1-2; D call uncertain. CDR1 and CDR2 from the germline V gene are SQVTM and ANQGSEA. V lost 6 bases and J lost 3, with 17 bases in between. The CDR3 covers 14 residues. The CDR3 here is CSVQERSAYYGYTF. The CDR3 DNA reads TGCAGCGTCCAGGAGAGGAGTGCTTACTATGGCTACACCTTC.

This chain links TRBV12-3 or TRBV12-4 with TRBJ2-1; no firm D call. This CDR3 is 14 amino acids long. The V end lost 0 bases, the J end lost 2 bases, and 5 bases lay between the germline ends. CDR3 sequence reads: CASSLAPAYNEQFF. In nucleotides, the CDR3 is TGTGCCAGCAGTTTAGCGCCAGCCTACAATGAGCAGTTCTTC.

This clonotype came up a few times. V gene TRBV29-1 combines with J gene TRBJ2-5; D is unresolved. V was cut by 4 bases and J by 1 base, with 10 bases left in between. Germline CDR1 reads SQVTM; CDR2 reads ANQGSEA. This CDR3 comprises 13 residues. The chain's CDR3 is CSVVRNLQETQYF. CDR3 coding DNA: TGCAGCGTTGTGAGGAATCTCCAAGAGACCCAGTACTTC.

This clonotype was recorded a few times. This CDR3 reads CATSMGVQRNYEQYF. The CDR3 region has the DNA TGTGCCACCAGCATGGGGGTACAGCGGAACTACGAGCAGTACTTC. The chain employs TRBV15 and TRBJ2-5; perhaps D is TRBD1 or TRBD2 (5 bases each). The end of the DNA fits TRBJ2-7 better, so the J call may be wrong. This CDR3 has 15 amino acids. Germline CDR1 and CDR2: LNHNV and YYDKDF (reference sequence).

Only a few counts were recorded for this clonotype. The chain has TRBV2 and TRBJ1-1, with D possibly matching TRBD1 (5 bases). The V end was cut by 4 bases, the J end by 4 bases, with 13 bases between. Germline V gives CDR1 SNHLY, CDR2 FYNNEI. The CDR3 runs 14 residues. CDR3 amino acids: CASSGQGMGTEAFF. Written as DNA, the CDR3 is TGTGCCAGCAGTGGCCAGGGCATGGGCACTGAAGCTTTCTTT.

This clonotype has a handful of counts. Here the CDR3 DNA reads TGTGCCACCTCGTGGGACAGGGGGCTTGAATCGGGCTACACCTTC. This translates into CATSWDRGLESGYTF. V usage is TRBV2 and J usage is TRBJ1-2; 12 bases agree with TRBD1. The germline V gene has CDR1 SNHLY and CDR2 FYNNEI. Trimming took 10 bases from V and 8 from J; bases not matched to a gene: 14. This CDR3 spans 15 amino acids.

The CDR3 coding sequence is TGCGCCAGCAGCTTGATGGAGTCGCCAAAAGCTTTCTTT. Translation: CASSLMESPKAFF. The V and J genes are TRBV5-1 and TRBJ1-1; D call uncertain. This CDR3 is built from 13 residues. The germline CDR1 and CDR2 sequences are SGHRS and YFSETQ. Trimming left V 1 base short and J 9 bases short, with 13 bases between.

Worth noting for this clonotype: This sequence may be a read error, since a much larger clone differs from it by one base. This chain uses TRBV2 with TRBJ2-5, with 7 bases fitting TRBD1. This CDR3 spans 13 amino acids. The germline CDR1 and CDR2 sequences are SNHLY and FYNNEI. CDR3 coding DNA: TGTGCCAACAGTGGGACAGCCCAAGAGACCCAGTACTTC. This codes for CANSGTAQETQYF.

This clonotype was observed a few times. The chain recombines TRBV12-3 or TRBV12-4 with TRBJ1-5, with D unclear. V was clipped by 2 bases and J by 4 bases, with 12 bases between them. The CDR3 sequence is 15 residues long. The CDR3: CASSLTATINQPQHF. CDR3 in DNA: TGTGCCAGCAGTTTAACCGCCACCATAAATCAGCCCCAGCATTTT.

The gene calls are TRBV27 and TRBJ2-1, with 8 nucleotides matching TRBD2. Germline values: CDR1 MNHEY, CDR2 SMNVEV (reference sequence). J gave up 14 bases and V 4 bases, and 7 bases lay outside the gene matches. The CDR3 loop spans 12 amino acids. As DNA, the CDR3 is TGTGCCAGCAGTTGGGGCAGCGGGAGAGAGTTCTTC. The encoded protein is CASSWGSGREFF.

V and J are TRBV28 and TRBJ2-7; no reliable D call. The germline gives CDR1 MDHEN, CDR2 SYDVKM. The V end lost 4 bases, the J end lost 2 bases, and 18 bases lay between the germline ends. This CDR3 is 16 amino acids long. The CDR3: CASSSEYGSRAYEQYF. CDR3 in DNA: TGTGCCAGCAGTTCAGAATACGGGTCCCGAGCCTACGAGCAGTACTTC.

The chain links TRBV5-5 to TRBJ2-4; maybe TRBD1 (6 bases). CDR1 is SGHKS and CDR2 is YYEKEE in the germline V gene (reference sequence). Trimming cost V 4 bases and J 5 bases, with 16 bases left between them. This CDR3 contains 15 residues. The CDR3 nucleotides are TGTGCCAGCAGCGACCTGGCGTCAGGGGAAAACATTCAGTACTTC. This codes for CASSDLASGENIQYF. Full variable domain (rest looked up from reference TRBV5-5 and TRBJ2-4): DAGVTQSPTHLIKTRGQQVTLRCSPISGHKSVSWYQQVLGQGPQFIFQYYEKEERGRGNFPDRFSARQFPNYSSELNVNALLLGDSALYLCASSDLASGENIQYFGAGTRLSVL.